This entry lists 11 T cell receptor beta chains sequenced from one sample in a study of regulatory T cells in long-lasting Graves disease. Construction of the TCR beta libraries employed iRepertoire HTBI primers in conjunction with Arm-PCR of CDR3 regions. TCRdb redid the calling of the multiplex PCR reads with MiXCR, one entry per CDR3 protein. The sample records 450,000 to 600,000 distinct CDR3 sequences, about 14% being singletons. Documented time point: newly diagnosed GD, antithyroid drugs for less than 3 months. From PBMCs, RNA was extracted and then used to make the TCR library. These data also formed part of another study, on T cells in Graves' hyperthyroidism and ophthalmopathy.

The material was peripheral blood mononuclear cells (PBMCs), obtained at new diagnosis, from a patient treated with antithyroid drugs. These receptors were obtained from a man aged 25 to 40 with Graves disease.

In its sample, this clonotype was seen many times. The chain is built from TRBV20-1 and TRBJ2-5; D could derive from TRBD1 or TRBD2 (9 bases each). The CDR3 consists of 18 residues. From germline, CDR1 is DFQATT and CDR2 SNEGSKA (reference sequence). V lost 5 bases and J lost 1, with 26 bases in between. The CDR3 loop is CSADRDRAASGTQETQYF. The CDR3 nucleotides are TGCAGTGCTGACCGGGACAGGGCGGCTAGCGGGACCCAAGAGACCCAGTACTTC.

This clonotype has just a few counts. The genes are TRBV7-2 and TRBJ2-2; weak D call: TRBD2 (5 bases). The CDR3 is made up of 12 amino acids. The V gene lost 2 bases and the J gene lost 14 bases, with 12 bases spanning the gap. Germline V CDR1 and CDR2: SGHTA, FQGNSA. CDR3 sequence: CASSLTGLPLFF. For the CDR3, the DNA is TGTGCCAGCAGCTTAACCGGACTCCCTCTGTTTTTT.

This clonotype has at least ten counts. The genes are TRBV20-1 and TRBJ1-1, with D possibly being TRBD1 (5 bases). Per the germline V gene, CDR1 is DFQATT and CDR2 is SNEGSKA (reference sequence). The V end was cut by 0 bases, the J end by 4 bases, with 12 bases between. The CDR3 runs 14 residues. Written as DNA, the CDR3 is TGCAGTGCTAGAGATCTAACTCAGGGCACTGAAGCTTTCTTT. Translation: CSARDLTQGTEAFF.

This clonotype came up many times. V usage is TRBV5-1 and J usage is TRBJ2-7, with D possibly TRBD1 on 6 matching bases. The V end was cut by 2 bases, the J end by 4 bases, with 10 bases between. The CDR3 length is 13 residues. In germline, CDR1 is SGHRS, CDR2 YFSETQ. This chain's CDR3 is CASSFGTHYEQYF. CDR3 in DNA: TGCGCCAGCAGCTTCGGGACACATTACGAGCAGTACTTC.

In this sample, this clonotype turned up many times. The V and J genes are TRBV12-3 or TRBV12-4 and TRBJ1-1; no definite D call. The CDR3 is 15 residues long. V was shortened by 6 bases and J by 0 bases, with 14 bases between the two germline ends. The CDR3 DNA reads TGTGCCAGCAGCTCGCCGGTGCAGCTGAACACTGAAGCTTTCTTT. This sequence encodes CASSSPVQLNTEAFF.

This clonotype has ten or more counts. This chain joins TRBV6-1 and TRBJ2-7; 9 bases fit TRBD1. CDR3 length: 14 amino acids. Germline V gene lookup returns CDR1 MNHNS and CDR2 SASEGT. V was clipped by 8 bases and J by 3 bases; unmatched bases: 8. For the CDR3, the DNA is TGTGCCAGCCGTGGGACAGGGAATTACTACGAGCAGTACTTC. Its protein is CASRGTGNYYEQYF.

This clonotype was observed a few times. Here the CDR3 reads CASSLRRGGFSPFGGYTF. The CDR3, as DNA: TGTGCCAGCAGCTTACGCCGGGGGGGCTTCTCCCCATTTGGTGGCTACACCTTC. The chain uses TRBV7-9 and TRBJ1-2, with a tentative D call TRBD1 (6 bases). Germline assignment: CDR1 SEHNR and CDR2 FQNEAQ (reference sequence). The CDR3 covers 18 residues. The V end was cut by 2 bases, the J end by 7 bases, with 26 bases between.

Ten or more counts support this clonotype. The chain joins TRBV3-1 to TRBJ2-4; unclear D gene. The CDR3 spans 15 residues. Germline CDR1 reads LGHDT; CDR2 reads YNNKEL (reference sequence). Between the trimmed V and J ends, which lost 5 bases and 6 bases, there was a span of 17 bases. The CDR3 here is CASSLSGVVGNIQYF. The CDR3 region has the DNA TGTGCCAGCAGCTTATCTGGGGTCGTGGGAAACATTCAGTACTTC.

In its sample, this clonotype was seen once. This chain's CDR3 is CASSLKGLGGYGYTF. CDR3 in DNA: TGTGCCAGCAGCTTAAAGGGACTGGGCGGCTATGGCTACACCTTC. The rearrangement joins TRBV7-9 to TRBJ1-2; TRBD1 is a possible D gene (5 bases). This CDR3 region has 15 residues. CDR1 and CDR2 from the germline V gene are SEHNR and FQNEAQ (reference sequence). V was trimmed by 2 bases and J by 4 bases, leaving 14 bases between them.

The J gene is TRBJ1-2, the V gene TRBV9; no definite D call. V lost 4 bases and J 8 bases, leaving 12 bases between the germline ends. Per the germline V gene, CDR1 is SGDLS and CDR2 is YYNGEE. The CDR3 sequence is 12 residues long. The CDR3 reads CASSPDIEGYTF. CDR3 DNA sequence: TGTGCCAGCAGCCCCGACATAGAGGGCTACACCTTC. Filled out from reference TRBV9 and TRBJ1-2, the complete variable domain reads DSGVTQTPKHLITATGQRVTLRCSPRSGDLSVYWYQQSLDQGLQFLIQYYNGEERAKGNILERFSAQQFPDLHSELNLSSLELGDSALYFCASSPDIEGYTFGSGTRLTVV.

This clonotype was recorded at least ten times. The chain carries TRBV28 and TRBJ1-3; TRBD1 matches 10 bases. Trimming removed 2 bases from V and 2 bases from J; junction bases left unmatched: 3. This CDR3 is built from 16 residues. Germline CDR1 MDHEN, CDR2 SYDVKM. Written as DNA, the CDR3 is TGTGCCAGCAGTTTAACCGGACAGGGGGCTGGAAACACCATATATTTT. It is translated as CASSLTGQGAGNTIYF.